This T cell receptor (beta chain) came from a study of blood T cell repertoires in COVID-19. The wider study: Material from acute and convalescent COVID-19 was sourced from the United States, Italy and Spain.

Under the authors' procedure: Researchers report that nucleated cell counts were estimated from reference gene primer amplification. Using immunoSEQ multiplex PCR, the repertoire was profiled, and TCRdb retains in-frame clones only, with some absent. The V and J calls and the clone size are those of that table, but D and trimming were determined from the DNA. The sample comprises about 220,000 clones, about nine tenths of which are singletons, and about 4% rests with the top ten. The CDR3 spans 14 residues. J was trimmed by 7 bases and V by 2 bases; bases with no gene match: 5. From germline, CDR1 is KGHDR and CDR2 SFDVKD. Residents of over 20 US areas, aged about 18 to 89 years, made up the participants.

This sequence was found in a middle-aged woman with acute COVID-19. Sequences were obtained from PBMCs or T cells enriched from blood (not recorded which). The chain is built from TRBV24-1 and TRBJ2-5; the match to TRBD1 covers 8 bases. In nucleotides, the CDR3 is TGTGCCACCAGTGATTCCCGGACAGGGATGACCCAGTACTTC. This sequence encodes CATSDSRTGMTQYF.